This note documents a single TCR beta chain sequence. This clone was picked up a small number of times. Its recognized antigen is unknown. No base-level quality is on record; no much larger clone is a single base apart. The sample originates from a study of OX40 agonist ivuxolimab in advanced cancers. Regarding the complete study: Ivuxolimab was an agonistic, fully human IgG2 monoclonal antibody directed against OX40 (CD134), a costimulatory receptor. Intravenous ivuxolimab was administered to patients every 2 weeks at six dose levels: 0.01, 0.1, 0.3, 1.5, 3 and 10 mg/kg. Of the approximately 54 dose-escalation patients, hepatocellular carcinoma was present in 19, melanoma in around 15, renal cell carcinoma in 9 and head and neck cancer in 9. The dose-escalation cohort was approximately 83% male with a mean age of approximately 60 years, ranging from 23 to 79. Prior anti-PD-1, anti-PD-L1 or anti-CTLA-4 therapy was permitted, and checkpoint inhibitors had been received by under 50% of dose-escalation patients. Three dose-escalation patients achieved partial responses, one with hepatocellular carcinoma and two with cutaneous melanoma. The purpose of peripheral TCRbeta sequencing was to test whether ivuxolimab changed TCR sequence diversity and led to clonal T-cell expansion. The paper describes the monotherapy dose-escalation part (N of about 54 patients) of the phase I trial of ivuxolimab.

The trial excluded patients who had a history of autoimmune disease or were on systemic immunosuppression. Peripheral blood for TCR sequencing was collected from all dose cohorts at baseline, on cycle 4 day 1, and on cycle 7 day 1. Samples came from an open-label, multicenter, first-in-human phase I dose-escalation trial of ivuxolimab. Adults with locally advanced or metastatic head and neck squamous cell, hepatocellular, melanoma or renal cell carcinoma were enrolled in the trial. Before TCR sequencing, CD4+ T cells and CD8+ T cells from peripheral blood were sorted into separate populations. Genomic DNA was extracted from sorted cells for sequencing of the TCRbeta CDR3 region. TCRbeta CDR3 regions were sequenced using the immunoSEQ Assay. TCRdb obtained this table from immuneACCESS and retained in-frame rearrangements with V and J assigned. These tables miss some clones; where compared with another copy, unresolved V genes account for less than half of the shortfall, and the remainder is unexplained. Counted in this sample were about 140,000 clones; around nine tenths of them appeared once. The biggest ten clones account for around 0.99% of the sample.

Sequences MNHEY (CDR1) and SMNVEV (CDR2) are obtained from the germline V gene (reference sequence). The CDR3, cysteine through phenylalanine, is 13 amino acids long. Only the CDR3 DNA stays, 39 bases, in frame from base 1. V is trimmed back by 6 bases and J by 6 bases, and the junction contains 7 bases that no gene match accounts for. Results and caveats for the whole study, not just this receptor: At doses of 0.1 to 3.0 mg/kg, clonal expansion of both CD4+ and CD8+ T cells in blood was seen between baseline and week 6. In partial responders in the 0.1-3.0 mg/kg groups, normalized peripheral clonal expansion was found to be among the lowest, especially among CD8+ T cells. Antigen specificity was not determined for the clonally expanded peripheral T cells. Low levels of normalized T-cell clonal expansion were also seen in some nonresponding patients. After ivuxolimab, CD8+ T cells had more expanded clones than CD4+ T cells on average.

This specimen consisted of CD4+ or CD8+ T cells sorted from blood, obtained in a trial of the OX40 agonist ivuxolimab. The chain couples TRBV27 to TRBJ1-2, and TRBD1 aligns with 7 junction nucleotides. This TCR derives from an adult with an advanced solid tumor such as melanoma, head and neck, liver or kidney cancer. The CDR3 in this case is CASRSRDRDGYTF. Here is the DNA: TGTGCCAGCAGGAGCCGGGACAGAGATGGCTACACCTTC.